The clone carrying this TCR beta chain was seen only a few times. Its cognate antigen is unknown. The entry originates in a study of vaccination effects on CD4 cells after COVID-19. Study summary: The second dose preceded post-vaccine samples by a median of 72 days.

Viral peptide pools were used in the ViraFEST assay to expand antigen-specific CD4+ T cells, and sequencing came afterward. It was after approximately 11 days of culture that CD4+ T cells were isolated. It was two doses of either the BNT162b2 or mRNA-1273 vaccine that participants received. Days 3 and 7 were when half the medium was replaced with IL-2 medium. The V end was cut by 5 bases, the J end by 3 bases, with 13 bases between. Germline CDR1 is SGHTA and CDR2 is FQGNSA. This CDR3 is built from 14 residues. Assay used: immunoSEQ multiplex PCR; TCRdb lists only in-frame clones, some missing. In the table there are 20,000 to 25,000 clones, less than 85% of which are singletons.

The clonotype comes from a human donor who received a COVID-19 vaccine. Sequencing was performed on CD4+ T cells from PBMCs cultured with HCoV-229E spike peptides, taken after COVID-19 vaccination. This sequence joins TRBV7-2 and TRBJ2-5; unclear D gene. Here the CDR3 DNA reads TGTGCCAGCAGCACCCGTTCTCTGGAAGAGACCCAGTACTTC. Translating gives CASSTRSLEETQYF.